The entry below gives a single TCR beta chain sequence along with its context. This CDR3 has 13 amino acids. Germline CDR1 and CDR2: GTSNPN and SVGIG (reference sequence). Authors' analysis steps: From reference gene primer amplification, estimates of nucleated cell counts were derived. Sequenced by immunoSEQ multiplex PCR; TCRdb stores in-frame clones only, minus some. D and trimming were read from the DNA, whereas the V and J calls and clone size are those reported in that table. The data contain about 260,000 clones, approximately 81% of them singletons. This record belongs to a study of blood T cell repertoires in COVID-19. Turning to the study itself: Acute and convalescent COVID-19 specimens originated in the United States, Italy and Spain. T cells, B-cell-depleted T cells, or PBMCs supplied cDNA or gDNA.

The chain recombines TRBV30 with TRBJ1-2; possible D gene TRBD1, 5 bases. Input material: peripheral blood. The clonotype originates from a man aged 55 to 70 with acute or convalescent COVID-19. This CDR3 reads CASPGGGSDGYTF. The CDR3 DNA follows: TGTGCTTCGCCGGGGGGGGGATCTGATGGCTACACCTTC.